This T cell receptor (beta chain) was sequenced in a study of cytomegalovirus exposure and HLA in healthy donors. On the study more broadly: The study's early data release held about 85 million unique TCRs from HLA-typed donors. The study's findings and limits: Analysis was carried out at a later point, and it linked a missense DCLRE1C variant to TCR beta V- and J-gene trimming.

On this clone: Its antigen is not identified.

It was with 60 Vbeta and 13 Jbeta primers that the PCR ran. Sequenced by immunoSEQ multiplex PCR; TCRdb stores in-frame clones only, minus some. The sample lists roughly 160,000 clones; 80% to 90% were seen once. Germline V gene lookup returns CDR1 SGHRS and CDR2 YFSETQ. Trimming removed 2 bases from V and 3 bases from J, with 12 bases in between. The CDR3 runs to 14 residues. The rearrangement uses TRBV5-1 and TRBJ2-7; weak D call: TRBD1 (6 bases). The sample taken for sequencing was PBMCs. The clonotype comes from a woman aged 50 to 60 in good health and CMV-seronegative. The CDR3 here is CASSFEGVIYEQYF. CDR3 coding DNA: TGCGCCAGCAGCTTCGAGGGGGTCATCTACGAGCAGTACTTC.